The 13 T cell receptor beta chains reported below all come from one sample, sequenced in a study of regulatory T cells in long-lasting Graves disease. Time point here: persistent/refractory GD, antithyroid drugs over 5 years with positive TRAb. Construction of the TCR library relied on RNA isolated from PBMCs. HTBI primers from iRepertoire and Arm-PCR of CDR3 regions yielded the TCR beta libraries. One entry per CDR3 protein, called by TCRdb with MiXCR from the multiplex PCR reads. The sample holds more than 350,000 distinct CDR3 sequences, 20% to 25% seen once. Source: peripheral blood mononuclear cells (PBMCs), taken when the disease was refractory, from a patient treated with antithyroid drugs. The receptors originated from a female donor with Graves disease.

There are a few counts of this clonotype. The CDR3 DNA reads TGCAGTGCTAGGGATGCCGAGCAGTACTTC. It encodes CSARDAEQYF. The V gene is TRBV20-1, the J gene TRBJ2-7; unclear D gene. Trimming pared 3 bases from V and 6 bases from J, leaving 6 bases between. The CDR3 runs 10 residues. In germline, CDR1 is DFQATT, CDR2 SNEGSKA (reference sequence).

V and J are TRBV5-1 and TRBJ2-5, with 7 bases identical to TRBD2. The CDR3 has 16 amino acids. J gave up 4 bases and V 1 base, and 10 bases lay outside the gene matches. Germline CDR1 is SGHRS and CDR2 is YFSETQ. CDR3 bases: TGCGCCAGCAGCTTGCTTCGCGGGAGCACGGGAGAGACCCAGTACTTC. Its translation is CASSLLRGSTGETQYF. Variable domain in full (rest from reference TRBV5-1 and TRBJ2-5): KAGVTQTPRYLIKTRGQQVTLSCSPISGHRSVSWYQQTPGQGLQFLFEYFSETQRNKGNFPGRFSGRQFSNSRSEMNVSTLELGDSALYLCASSLLRGSTGETQYFGPGTRLLVL.

This clonotype was recorded a few times. The chain employs TRBV30 and TRBJ2-7; D is ambiguous. The CDR3 covers 12 residues. Trimming removed 3 bases from V and 5 bases from J, with 11 bases in between. Per germline, CDR1 GTSNPN and CDR2 SVGIG (reference sequence). CDR3 in amino acids: CAWSHLFNEQYF. The CDR3 DNA follows: TGTGCCTGGAGCCACTTATTCAACGAGCAGTACTTC.

This clonotype was picked up many times. This chain links TRBV28 with TRBJ1-1; 8 bases are a match to TRBD1. Germline V gene lookup returns CDR1 MDHEN and CDR2 SYDVKM. The CDR3 is made up of 13 amino acids. The J segment lost 4 bases and the V segment lost 8 bases, leaving 6 bases of the junction unmatched. DNA for the CDR3: TGTGCCAGCCGGGAAACAGGGGGCACTGAAGCTTTCTTT. It codes for CASRETGGTEAFF. The variable domain in full, completed from reference TRBV28 and TRBJ1-1, reads DVKVTQSSRYLVKRTGEKVFLECVQDMDHENMFWYRQDPGLGLRLIYFSYDVKMKEKGDIPEGYSVSREKKERFSLILESASTNQTSMYLCASRETGGTEAFFGQGTRLTVV.

The CDR3 DNA reads TGCGCCAGCAGCCAACGGACGGGAGAGCCCCAGCATTTT. Protein product: CASSQRTGEPQHF. The chain couples TRBV4-1 to TRBJ1-5; D gene unclear. The CDR3 covers 13 residues. With 2 bases removed from V and 8 bases from J, the gap between germline ends came to 10 bases. Germline CDR1 and CDR2: MGHRA and YSYEKL.

The V and J genes are TRBV18 and TRBJ1-1, with 7 bases fitting TRBD1. The CDR3 is 14 amino acids. The germline V gene encodes CDR1 KGHSH and CDR2 LQKENI. Unmatched junction bases numbered 5, after V lost 3 bases and J lost 4 bases. CDR3 protein: CASSPISGGTEAFF. The CDR3 coding sequence is TGTGCCAGCTCACCTATTTCAGGGGGCACTGAAGCTTTCTTT.

A single count supports this clonotype. Given a much more abundant clone one base away, this may be a read error. The conserved closing phenylalanine or tryptophan is absent in this CDR3, likely reflecting a read error. V and J are TRBV6-2 or TRBV6-3 and TRBJ2-2, with 12 bases lining up with TRBD2. The CDR3 sequence is 15 residues long. V shed 5 bases and J 5 bases; nucleotides not matched to a gene: 3. The V gene's germline CDR1 is MNHEY and CDR2 SVGEGT. CDR3 nucleotide sequence: TGTGCCAGCAGTGAACTAGCGGGAGGAACCGGGGAGCTGTTTCTT. Residues: CASSELAGGTGELFL.

This clonotype showed up just a few times. The chain is built from TRBV6-1 and TRBJ2-7, with D perhaps matching TRBD2 (6 bases). CDR3 length: 11 amino acids. The germline CDR1 and CDR2 sequences are MNHNS and SASEGT. V shed 7 bases and J shed 7 bases, with 11 bases lying between them. The CDR3 reads CASTKAGEQYF. In DNA, the CDR3 is TGTGCCAGCACGAAGGCGGGAGAGCAGTACTTC.

The V and J genes are TRBV20-1 and TRBJ2-7, with D possibly matching TRBD2 (5 bases). The CDR3 runs 12 residues. The germline gives CDR1 DFQATT, CDR2 SNEGSKA (reference sequence). The V end lost 5 bases, the J end lost 9 bases, and 17 bases lay between the germline ends. The CDR3 reads CSAPSSIHGQYF. As DNA, the CDR3 is TGCAGTGCTCCCTCTAGCATTCACGGGCAGTACTTC.

At least ten counts were recorded for this clonotype. The chain links TRBV12-3 or TRBV12-4 to TRBJ2-7; D call uncertain. The CDR3 consists of 14 residues. V gave up 5 bases and J gave up 0 bases, with 11 bases separating them. DNA for the CDR3: TGTGCCAGCAGTAGTGGTTCAATCTCCTACGAGCAGTACTTC. Residues: CASSSGSISYEQYF.

V usage is TRBV5-4 and J usage is TRBJ2-2; D is possibly TRBD1 or TRBD2 (5 bases each). V was pared by 6 bases and J by 0 bases, with 12 bases between. CDR3 size: 15 residues. Germline loops: CDR1 SGHNT, CDR2 YYREEE (reference sequence). CDR3: CASTAGTPNTGELFF. Written as DNA, the CDR3 is TGTGCCAGCACGGCAGGGACGCCGAACACCGGGGAGCTGTTTTTT.

Comment on this clonotype: This may arise from a read error, as a much more abundant clone is one base away. This rearrangement joins TRBV6-5 to TRBJ1-1; no clear D gene. This CDR3 is 14 amino acids long. Germline V lookup: CDR1 MNHEY, CDR2 SVGAGI. The CDR3, as DNA: TGTGCCAGCAGTTACACATCAGAGAACGCTGAAGCTTTCTTT. Amino acids: CASSYTSENAEAFF.

As regards this clonotype: Given a much more abundant clone one base away, this may be a read error. This chain connects TRBV28 to TRBJ1-5, with D possibly TRBD1 on 5 matching bases. CDR3 length: 15 amino acids. CDR1 MDHEN and CDR2 SYDVKM come from the germline V gene. The CDR3 region is CASSFSQGNNRPQHF. The CDR3 DNA reads TGTGCCAGCAGTTTTTCGCAGGGAAACAATCGGCCCCAGCATTTT.